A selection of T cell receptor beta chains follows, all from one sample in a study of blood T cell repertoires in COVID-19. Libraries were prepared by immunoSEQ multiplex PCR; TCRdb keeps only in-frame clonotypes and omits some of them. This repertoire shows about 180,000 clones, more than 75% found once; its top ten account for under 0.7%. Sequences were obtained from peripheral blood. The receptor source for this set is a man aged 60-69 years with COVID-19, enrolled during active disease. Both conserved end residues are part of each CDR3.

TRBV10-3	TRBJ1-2	CAISESGQDYGYTF
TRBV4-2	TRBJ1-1	CASSQDWQGVNTEAFF
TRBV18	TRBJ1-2	CASSPGTGTGVYGYTF
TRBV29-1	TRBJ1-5	CSVMTGTGGSNQPQHF
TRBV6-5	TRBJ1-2	CASSLSGPLSLSYTF
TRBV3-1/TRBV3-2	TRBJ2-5	CASKGSGLVSETQYF
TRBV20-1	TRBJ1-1	CSARLGAEAFF
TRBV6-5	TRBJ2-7	CATEPDSGSYEQYF
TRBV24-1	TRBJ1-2	CATSDRTGGRYGYTF
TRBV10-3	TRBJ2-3	CAISEDYPDTQYF
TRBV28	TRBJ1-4	CATRSYRTARLFF
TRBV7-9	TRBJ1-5	CASSLQENQPQHF
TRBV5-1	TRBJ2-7	CASSFSLGGSYEQYF
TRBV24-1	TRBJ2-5	CATSGAGGTYETQYF
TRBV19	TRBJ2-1	CASRPGQGIARSYNEQFF
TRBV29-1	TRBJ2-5	CSVDPDRKETQYF
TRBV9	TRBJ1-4	CASSVAGGGNEKLFF
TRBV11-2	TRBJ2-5	CASRGQGVETQYF
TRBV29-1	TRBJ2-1	CSVGSLGGELAGDEQFF
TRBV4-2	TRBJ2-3	CASSQFIGASTDTQYF
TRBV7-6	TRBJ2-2	CASSFSGGAGGELFF
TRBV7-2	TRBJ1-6	CASSLEGATNSPLHF
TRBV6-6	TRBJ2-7	CASRRVLAGVYEQYF
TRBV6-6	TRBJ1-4	CASSYSIGTGGIRLFF
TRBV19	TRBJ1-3	CASSIASGPGNTIYF
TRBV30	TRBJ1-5	CAWGTGARGQPQHF
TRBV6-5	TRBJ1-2	CASSYDVAGSGYTF
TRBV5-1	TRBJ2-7	CASSVSGETSYEQYF